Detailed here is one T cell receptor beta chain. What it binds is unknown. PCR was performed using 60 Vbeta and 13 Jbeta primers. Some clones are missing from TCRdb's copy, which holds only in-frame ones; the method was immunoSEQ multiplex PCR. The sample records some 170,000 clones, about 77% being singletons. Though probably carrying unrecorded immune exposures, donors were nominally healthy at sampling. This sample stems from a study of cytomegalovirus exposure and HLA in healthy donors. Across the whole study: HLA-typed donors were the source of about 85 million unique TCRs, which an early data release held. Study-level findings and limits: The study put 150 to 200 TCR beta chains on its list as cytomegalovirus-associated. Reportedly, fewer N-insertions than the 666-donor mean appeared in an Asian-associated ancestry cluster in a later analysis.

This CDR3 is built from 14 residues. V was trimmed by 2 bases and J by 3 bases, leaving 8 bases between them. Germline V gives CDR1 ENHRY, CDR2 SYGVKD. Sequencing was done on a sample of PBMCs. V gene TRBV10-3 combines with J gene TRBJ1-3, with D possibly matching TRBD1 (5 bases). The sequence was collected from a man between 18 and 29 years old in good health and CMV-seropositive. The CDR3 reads CAISEGGFGNTIYF. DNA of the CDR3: TGTGCCATCAGTGAGGGGGGGTTTGGAAACACCATATATTTT.